Sequencing of this TCR beta chain was carried out in a study of glioma-infiltrating T cells. The iRepertoire nested amplicon-rescue multiplex PCR amplified TCR alpha and beta CDR3s from RNA. TCRdb independently ran MiXCR on the multiplex PCR reads; one entry per CDR3 protein. Among more than 350,000 distinct CDR3 sequences, less than 50% were seen once, and the ten largest hold about 12%. This clonotype was observed at least ten times. Germline V CDR1 and CDR2: MDHEN, SYDVKM. The CDR3 extends over 16 amino acids. V shed 5 bases and J shed 0 bases, with 14 bases lying between them. The clonotype comes from a human donor with low-grade glioma or glioblastoma, undergoing nonglioma brain surgery, or in good health (not recorded which). The chain uses TRBV28 and TRBJ1-5; D is unresolved. The source material was glioma tissue, nonneoplastic brain tissue, or PBMCs (not recorded which). The DNA for the CDR3 is TGTGCCAGCAGTGGACGGTTGGCGTATAGCAATCAGCCCCAGCATTTT. Translation: CASSGRLAYSNQPQHF.